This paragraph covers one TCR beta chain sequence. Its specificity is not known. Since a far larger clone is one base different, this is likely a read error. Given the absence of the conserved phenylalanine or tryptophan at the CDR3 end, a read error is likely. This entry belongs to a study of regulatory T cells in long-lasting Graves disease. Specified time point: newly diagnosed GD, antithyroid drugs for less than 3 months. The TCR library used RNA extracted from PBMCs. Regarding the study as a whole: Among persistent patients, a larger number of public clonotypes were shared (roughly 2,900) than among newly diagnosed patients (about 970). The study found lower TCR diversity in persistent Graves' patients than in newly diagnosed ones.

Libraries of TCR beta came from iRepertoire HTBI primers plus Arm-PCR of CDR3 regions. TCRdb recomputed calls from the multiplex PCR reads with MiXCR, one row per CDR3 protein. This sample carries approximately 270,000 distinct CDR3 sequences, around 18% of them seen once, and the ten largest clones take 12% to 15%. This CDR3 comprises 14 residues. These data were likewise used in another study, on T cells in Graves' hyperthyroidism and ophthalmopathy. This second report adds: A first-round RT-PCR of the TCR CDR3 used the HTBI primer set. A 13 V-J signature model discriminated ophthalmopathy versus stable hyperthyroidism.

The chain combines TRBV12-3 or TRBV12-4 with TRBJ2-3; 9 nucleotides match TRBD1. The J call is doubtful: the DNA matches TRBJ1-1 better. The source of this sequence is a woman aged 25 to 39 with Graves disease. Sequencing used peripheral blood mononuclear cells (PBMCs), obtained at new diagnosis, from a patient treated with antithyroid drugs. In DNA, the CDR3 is TGTGCCAGCACCCGGACAGGGGTGGGCACTGAAGCTTTCATT. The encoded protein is CASTRTGVGTEAFI.